Listed below are T cell receptor beta chains from one sample, sequenced in a study of cytomegalovirus exposure and HLA in healthy donors. The data were produced by immunoSEQ multiplex PCR, yet TCRdb's version contains in-frame clones alone and is incomplete. Of more than 120,000 clones in the sample, more than 75% were seen once. Sequencing input: PBMCs. All receptors come from a man aged 18-30 years in good health and CMV-seropositive. CDR3s include the opening cysteine and the closing phenylalanine or tryptophan. A D gene is named only where the DNA matches it firmly. Not every row has a clone size; where given, it reads once, few, many or a size class.

V gene	D gene	J gene	clone size	CDR3 protein	CDR3 DNA
TRBV27	TRBD1	TRBJ1-5	.	CASSYRGNQPQHF	TGTGCCAGCAGTTACAGGGGAAATCAGCCCCAGCATTTT
TRBV5-1	.	TRBJ2-7	.	CASSGLGSSSYEQYF	TGCGCCAGCAGTGGACTGGGCTCGAGCTCCTACGAGCAGTACTTC
TRBV27	.	TRBJ1-1	.	CASSGKGWTEAFF	TGTGCCAGCTCAGGGAAGGGGTGGACTGAAGCTTTCTTT
TRBV5-5	TRBD2	TRBJ2-7	.	CASSLSAGGGYEQYF	TGTGCCAGCAGCTTATCTGCGGGAGGAGGGTACGAGCAGTACTTC
TRBV7-8	TRBD2	TRBJ2-1	.	CASSLGGLAGHNEQFF	TGTGCCAGCAGCTTAGGGGGACTAGCGGGACACAATGAGCAGTTCTTC
TRBV30	.	TRBJ1-1	.	CAWSSPERREAFF	TGTGCCTGGAGTTCCCCCGAACGCCGGGAAGCTTTCTTT
TRBV14	.	TRBJ1-3	.	CASSQLNQANTIYF	TGTGCCAGCAGCCAGCTAAATCAGGCGAACACCATATATTTT
TRBV27	.	TRBJ2-7	.	CASSDPRTRGLYEQYF	TGTGCCAGCAGTGACCCCAGAACTCGAGGCCTATACGAGCAGTACTTC
TRBV28	.	TRBJ2-5	.	CASSLFVLAGETQYF	TGTGCCAGCAGTTTATTTGTTCTGGCGGGCGAGACCCAGTACTTC
TRBV25-1	.	TRBJ1-1	.	CASSERRGFGTEAFF	TGTGCCAGCAGTGAGCGGCGGGGTTTTGGTACTGAAGCTTTCTTT
TRBV6-5	.	TRBJ2-7	few	CASSPPSREQYF	TGTGCCAGCAGCCCCCCTAGTCGGGAGCAGTACTTC
TRBV5-1	TRBD2	TRBJ2-5	.	CASSAGGPVTETQYF	TGCGCCAGCAGCGCGGGAGGGCCGGTTACAGAGACCCAGTACTTC
TRBV2	TRBD1	TRBJ1-6	.	CASSERDRVSPLHF	TGTGCCAGCAGTGAGCGGGACAGGGTGTCACCCCTCCACTTT
TRBV4-1	.	TRBJ2-2	.	CASSQSFTGELFF	TGCGCCAGCAGCCAATCGTTCACCGGGGAGCTGTTTTTT
TRBV7-9	TRBD2	TRBJ2-5	.	CASSLSSGGLQETQYF	TGTGCCAGCAGCTTAAGTAGCGGGGGACTCCAAGAGACCCAGTACTTC
TRBV11-2	TRBD1	TRBJ2-5	.	CASSPTVGTGGWETQYF	TGTGCCAGCAGCCCGACCGTCGGGACAGGGGGCTGGGAGACCCAGTACTTC
TRBV21-1	.	TRBJ2-3	.	CASIRGGSPTDTQYF	TGTGCCAGCATCCGTGGGGGGAGCCCCACAGATACGCAGTATTTT
TRBV27	TRBD2	TRBJ2-1	.	CASSFGLAGYNEQFF	TGTGCCAGCAGTTTTGGGCTAGCGGGATACAATGAGCAGTTCTTC
TRBV29-1	.	TRBJ1-4	.	CSVEREKLFF	TGCAGCGTTGAACGGGAGAAACTGTTTTTT
TRBV30	.	TRBJ1-4	.	CAWSVWNRRVTNEKLFF	TGTGCCTGGAGTGTATGGAACAGGAGGGTCACTAATGAAAAACTGTTTTTT
TRBV5-1	.	TRBJ2-6	.	CASSPAVGASGANVLTF	TGCGCCAGCTCCCCCGCTGTAGGGGCCTCTGGGGCCAACGTCCTGACTTTC
TRBV30	.	TRBJ2-1	.	CAWSPQGFYNEQFF	TGTGCCTGGAGTCCTCAGGGGTTTTACAATGAGCAGTTCTTC
TRBV6-5	TRBD1	TRBJ2-2	.	CASTRQGANTGELFF	TGTGCCAGCACCCGACAGGGGGCGAACACCGGGGAGCTGTTTTTT
TRBV6-5	.	TRBJ1-1	.	CASSYSGVVPEAFF	TGTGCCAGCAGTTACTCCGGGGTTGTCCCTGAAGCTTTCTTT
TRBV18	TRBD1	TRBJ1-4	.	CASSRGTGVYEKLFF	TGTGCCAGCTCCCGAGGGACAGGGGTGTATGAAAAACTGTTTTTT
TRBV5-1	.	TRBJ1-2	.	CASSYLPGQGNGYTF	TGCGCCAGCAGCTACTTACCCGGGCAGGGGAATGGCTACACCTTC
TRBV29-1	TRBD1	TRBJ1-6	few	CSANTGGASSPLHF	TGCAGCGCCAACACAGGGGGCGCGTCTTCACCCCTCCACTTT
TRBV6-4	TRBD1	TRBJ1-2	.	CASSPGTENYGYTF	TGTGCCAGCAGTCCCGGGACAGAGAACTATGGCTACACCTTC
TRBV10-3	TRBD2	TRBJ2-5	.	CAISESGGRETQYF	TGTGCCATCAGTGAGTCGGGAGGGAGAGAGACCCAGTACTTC
TRBV18	TRBD2	TRBJ2-1	few	CASSPLWTSGGRNEQFF	TGTGCCAGCTCACCTCTCTGGACTAGCGGGGGGCGGAATGAGCAGTTCTTC
TRBV27	TRBD1	TRBJ2-7	.	CASSWGTAEQYF	TGTGCCAGCAGTTGGGGGACAGCTGAGCAGTACTTC
TRBV10-2	TRBD1	TRBJ2-1	.	CASSLTGDEQFF	TGCGCCAGCAGCCTCACAGGGGATGAGCAGTTCTTC
TRBV5-1	.	TRBJ2-2	.	CASSLSVSEMNLGELFF	TGCGCCAGCAGCTTGTCGGTTAGCGAGATGAATTTGGGGGAGCTGTTTTTT
TRBV10-2	TRBD2	TRBJ2-7	.	CASRGGVSYEQYF	TGCGCCAGTCGGGGGGGCGTCTCCTACGAGCAGTACTTC
TRBV27	TRBD1	TRBJ2-7	.	CASSLSAGGFPYEQYF	TGTGCCAGCAGTTTATCGGCAGGGGGCTTTCCCTACGAGCAGTACTTC
TRBV9	.	TRBJ2-3	.	CASSVSAGKADTQYF	TGTGCCAGCAGCGTCTCGGCGGGAAAAGCAGATACGCAGTATTTT
TRBV29-1	.	TRBJ2-7	.	CSVVLATTMLDEQYF	TGCAGCGTTGTGTTAGCGACTACGATGTTGGACGAGCAGTACTTC
TRBV2	TRBD1	TRBJ1-1	.	CASSEADRPRNTEAFF	TGTGCCAGCAGTGAAGCGGACAGGCCGCGGAACACTGAAGCTTTCTTT
TRBV7-9	TRBD1	TRBJ1-4	.	CASSLDRTTNEKLFF	TGTGCCAGCAGCTTGGACAGGACAACTAATGAAAAACTGTTTTTT
TRBV7-6	TRBD1	TRBJ2-7	.	CASSLADRGHEQYF	TGTGCCAGCAGCTTAGCAGACAGGGGTCACGAGCAGTACTTC
TRBV2	.	TRBJ1-2	.	CASSGGPFEGYTF	TGTGCCAGCAGTGGGGGGCCCTTCGAGGGCTACACCTTC
TRBV5-8	TRBD1	TRBJ2-7	.	CASSLVWDRGNEQYF	TGTGCCAGCAGCTTGGTTTGGGACAGGGGTAACGAGCAGTACTTC
TRBV2	.	TRBJ2-7	.	CASSDPQGYEQYF	TGTGCCAGCAGTGACCCGCAGGGCTACGAGCAGTACTTC
TRBV20-1	.	TRBJ1-2	few	CSAKGNYGYTF	TGCAGTGCTAAGGGGAACTATGGCTACACCTTC
TRBV6-1	.	TRBJ2-7	.	CASSERGEQYF	TGTGCCAGCAGTGAAAGAGGCGAGCAGTACTTC
TRBV11-3	TRBD1	TRBJ2-7	.	CASSQGTGAYEQYF	TGTGCCAGCAGCCAAGGGACAGGAGCCTACGAGCAGTACTTC
TRBV7-9	TRBD2	TRBJ2-7	once	CASSLLSQRGSGEQYF	TGTGCCAGCAGCTTATTGAGCCAGCGGGGAAGTGGCGAGCAGTACTTC
TRBV9	.	TRBJ2-3	.	CASSDKASPGYTQYF	TGTGCCAGCAGCGACAAGGCTAGCCCTGGCTATACGCAGTATTTT
TRBV5-6	.	TRBJ1-5	.	CASSFGGGGNQPQHF	TGTGCCAGCAGCTTCGGTGGGGGAGGTAATCAGCCCCAGCATTTT
TRBV18	.	TRBJ1-5	.	CASSPEGLGNQPQHF	TGTGCCAGCTCACCAGAGGGCCTCGGGAATCAGCCCCAGCATTTT
TRBV5-1	TRBD1	TRBJ2-3	.	CASSLGTATDTQYF	TGCGCCAGCAGCCTCGGGACAGCCACAGATACGCAGTATTTT
TRBV2	TRBD2	TRBJ2-1	.	CASRRESAGAGEQFF	TGTGCCAGCCGTAGGGAGTCAGCGGGAGCCGGTGAGCAGTTCTTC
TRBV7-2	TRBD1	TRBJ2-7	.	CASSRGDRGRGEQYF	TGTGCCAGCAGCCGAGGAGACAGGGGACGGGGAGAGCAGTACTTC
TRBV6-5	.	TRBJ2-3	.	CASASQFTDTQYF	TGTGCCAGCGCTAGCCAGTTCACAGATACGCAGTATTTT
TRBV19	TRBD1	TRBJ1-4	.	CASNPGTGDEKLFF	TGTGCCAGTAATCCAGGGACAGGGGACGAAAAACTGTTTTTT
TRBV29-1	.	TRBJ1-2	few	CSVVAGDYGYTF	TGCAGCGTTGTCGCAGGGGACTATGGCTACACCTTC
TRBV5-4	TRBD1	TRBJ1-3	.	CASSLTGVDTIYF	TGTGCCAGCAGCTTAACAGGGGTGGACACCATATATTTT
TRBV7-9	.	TRBJ1-2	.	CASSSGGGHGGYTF	TGTGCCAGCAGCTCCGGGGGGGGGCATGGTGGCTACACCTTC